These 14 T cell receptor beta chains share one sample of origin, sequenced in a study of CD8 T cells in ankylosing spondylitis. Notes on the study in general: One TCR beta motif, made up of under ten highly homologous variants, appeared characteristic of ankylosing spondylitis blood.

Antigens for these TCRs are unknown. TCRdb re-called the 5' RACE reads through MiXCR, storing one row per CDR3 protein. The sample holds around 770,000 distinct CDR3 sequences, around 17% seen once. Sequenced sample: blood, either unsorted or a sorted T cell fraction (not recorded which). These receptors were taken from a male donor with ankylosing spondylitis.

The V call is TRBV4-1, the J call TRBJ2-1, with D hard to call. Trimming pared 1 base from V and 4 bases from J, leaving 8 bases between. The germline V gene has CDR1 MGHRA and CDR2 YSYEKL. The CDR3 is 14 amino acids. The CDR3 nucleotides are TGCGCCAGCAGCCAAGTGGCCCAGTACAATGAGCAGTTCTTC. Translated: CASSQVAQYNEQFF.

This clonotype has just a few counts. The rearrangement uses TRBV7-9 and TRBJ2-7, with 11 bases that match TRBD2. The germline V gene has CDR1 SEHNR and CDR2 FQNEAQ (reference sequence). The CDR3 runs 14 residues. V lost 3 bases to trimming and J lost 4 bases; unmatched junction nucleotides: 2. CDR3 nucleotides: TGTGCCAGCAGCTTGACTAGCGGGAAGTACGAGCAGTACTTC. As protein: CASSLTSGKYEQYF.

The sample holds a few counts of this clonotype. The V gene is TRBV5-6, the J gene TRBJ2-5; TRBD1 is a possible D gene (6 bases). The CDR3 runs 16 residues. Germline values: CDR1 SGHDT, CDR2 YYEEEE. Trimming took 1 base from V and 2 from J, leaving 15 bases between them. This chain's CDR3 is CASSLLRGSDQETQYF. In nucleotides, the CDR3 is TGTGCCAGCAGCTTGCTGAGGGGGTCGGATCAAGAGACCCAGTACTTC.

This clonotype turned up a few times. The CDR3 sequence: CASSFGEDTQYF. CDR3 sequence (DNA): TGTGCCAGCAGCTTTGGAGAAGATACGCAGTATTTT. This chain uses TRBV5-6 with TRBJ2-3; D gene ambiguous. The germline CDR1 and CDR2 sequences are SGHDT and YYEEEE. Between the trimmed V and J ends, which lost 2 bases and 5 bases, there was a span of 6 bases. The CDR3 runs to 12 residues.

This clonotype was counted only a few times. The chain has TRBV20-1 and TRBJ2-5; no reliable D call. This CDR3 spans 14 amino acids. Germline CDR1 reads DFQATT; CDR2 reads SNEGSKA (reference sequence). The V and J ends lost 3 bases and 5 bases respectively, with 16 bases between them. CDR3 in amino acids: CSASGIEARETQYF. Written as DNA, the CDR3 is TGCAGTGCTAGTGGGATAGAGGCACGTGAGACCCAGTACTTC.

This clonotype was seen more than once but under ten times. This chain joins TRBV12-3 or TRBV12-4 and TRBJ2-1; unclear D gene. The germline V and J ends were trimmed by 3 bases and 7 bases, with 7 bases remaining between them. CDR3 size: 12 residues. This CDR3 reads CASSFFPNEQFF. The CDR3 DNA reads as TGTGCCAGCAGTTTCTTTCCGAATGAGCAGTTCTTC.

In this sample, this clonotype turned up a few times. J is TRBJ1-1 and V is TRBV20-1; a weak D match, TRBD1 (5 bases). Germline V gene lookup returns CDR1 DFQATT and CDR2 SNEGSKA (reference sequence). The CDR3 extends over 15 amino acids. V lost 0 bases and J 1 base, leaving 12 bases between the germline ends. CDR3 in DNA: TGCAGTGCTAGAGATTGGCTCGGGGGGAACACTGAAGCTTTCTTT. It yields the protein CSARDWLGGNTEAFF.

This clonotype was observed a few times. The chain has TRBV9 and TRBJ2-7; 10 nucleotides agree with TRBD1. V dropped 6 bases and J dropped 3; count of bases not matched to a gene: 6. Per the germline V gene, CDR1 is SGDLS and CDR2 is YYNGEE. The CDR3 runs to 14 residues. As DNA, the CDR3 is TGTGCCAGCAAGATCCGGGACAGGGGCTACGAGCAGTACTTC. It translates to CASKIRDRGYEQYF.

The chain has TRBV20-1 and TRBJ2-7; the match to TRBD2 covers 7 bases. The CDR3 is made up of 15 amino acids. Germline V lookup: CDR1 DFQATT, CDR2 SNEGSKA (reference sequence). Unmatched junction bases numbered 11, after V lost 4 bases and J lost 2 bases. This CDR3 is CSATRLAGNTYEQYF. The DNA of the CDR3 is TGCAGTGCTACGCGACTAGCAGGAAACACCTACGAGCAGTACTTC.

A few counts support this clonotype. This sequence joins TRBV5-1 and TRBJ2-5; D unresolved. The CDR3 sequence is 12 residues long. The V gene's germline CDR1 is SGHRS and CDR2 YFSETQ. Trimming pared 3 bases from V and 2 bases from J, leaving 5 bases between. In nucleotides, the CDR3 is TGCGCCAGCAGCTACCCGCAAGAGACCCAGTACTTC. The encoded protein is CASSYPQETQYF.

The gene calls are TRBV11-2 and TRBJ1-2, with 8 bases fitting TRBD1. Per the germline V gene, CDR1 is SGHAT and CDR2 is FQNNGV. After removal of 5 bases from V and 6 bases from J, the junction contained 8 bases not matched to a gene. This CDR3 has 14 amino acids. CDR3 residues: CASSQGRQGNGYTF. In DNA, the CDR3 is TGTGCCAGCAGCCAAGGGCGACAGGGGAATGGCTACACCTTC. The whole variable domain, remainder taken from reference TRBV11-2 and TRBJ1-2, is EAGVAQSPRYKIIEKRQSVAFWCNPISGHATLYWYQQILGQGPKLLIQFQNNGVVDDSQLPKDRFSAERLKGVDSTLKIQPAKLEDSAVYLCASSQGRQGNGYTFGSGTRLTVV.

There are a few counts of this clonotype. The V gene is TRBV9, the J gene TRBJ2-1; perhaps D is TRBD1 or TRBD2 (5 bases each). There are 16 residues in the CDR3. V was trimmed by 4 bases and J by 10 bases, leaving 24 bases between them. Germline V lookup: CDR1 SGDLS, CDR2 YYNGEE. CDR3 sequence reads: CASSPRGPNPRGEQFF. Here the CDR3 DNA reads TGTGCCAGCAGCCCCCGGGGACCGAACCCCAGAGGGGAGCAGTTCTTC.

This clonotype was counted a few times. The V and J genes are TRBV9 and TRBJ2-7; D is possibly TRBD2 (6 bases). CDR1 and CDR2 (germline): SGDLS, YYNGEE. The CDR3 length is 16 residues. The V and J ends lost 0 bases and 3 bases respectively, with 16 bases between them. CDR3 in DNA: TGTGCCAGCAGCGTAGCCTCAGGGCAGGGAGGCTACGAGCAGTACTTC. Translation gives CASSVASGQGGYEQYF. The full variable domain, completed using reference TRBV9 and TRBJ2-7, is DSGVTQTPKHLITATGQRVTLRCSPRSGDLSVYWYQQSLDQGLQFLIQYYNGEERAKGNILERFSAQQFPDLHSELNLSSLELGDSALYFCASSVASGQGGYEQYFGPGTRLTVT.

The gene calls are TRBV28 and TRBJ1-4; D is undetermined. The CDR3 contains 14 residues. CDR1 is MDHEN, CDR2 SYDVKM, per germline. V shed 6 bases and J shed 7 bases, with 15 bases lying between them. CDR3 in amino acids: CASSSRSLGEKLFF. In DNA, the CDR3 is TGTGCCAGCAGCTCAAGGAGTTTGGGTGAAAAACTGTTTTTT.